This TCR beta chain appears in the sequencing data of a study of shared clonotypes between healthy human individuals. Germline assignment: CDR1 SGHNT and CDR2 YENEEA. Trimming removed 11 bases from V and 6 bases from J, with 20 bases in between. CDR3 size: 13 residues. This table comes from immunoSEQ multiplex PCR, and its TCRdb copy is limited to in-frame clones, with some not included. The sample has more than 550,000 clones, around 77% seen once. Material: memory CD4+ T cells sorted from blood. Documented subset: CD45RA-negative fraction. The source is a woman under 40 in good health. The chain joins TRBV11-3 to TRBJ2-7, with D possibly being TRBD2 (5 bases). The CDR3 nucleotides read TGTGCCCGCCGAACTAGAATCTGTCTCGAGCAGTACTTC. Encoded protein: CARRTRICLEQYF.